This T cell receptor (beta chain) was retrieved from a study of shared clonotypes between healthy human individuals. Study results and caveats: Clonotypes not shared had lower generation probabilities than those common to all four donors. Blood alone was sampled, and tissue repertoires likely differ.

In germline, CDR1 is LNHDA, CDR2 SQIVND (reference sequence). CDR3 length: 18 residues. Trimming pared 8 bases from V and 0 bases from J, leaving 20 bases between. Only in-frame clones appear in the TCRdb table, and some are missing; sequencing was by immunoSEQ multiplex PCR. The sample lists hundreds of thousands of clones, about 96% occurring once. CD45RO-negative, CCR7-selected cells formed the naive CD8 fraction, which excluded terminally differentiated effector memory CD45RA+ cells. Those who donated were healthy HIV-negative adults, with no recent acute infections or vaccinations reported. Regarding this clone: Its specificity is not known.

The receptor was isolated from a woman younger than 45 in good health. V usage is TRBV19 and J usage is TRBJ2-6; D is possibly TRBD2 (6 bases). Input material: naive CD8+ T cells sorted from blood. The CDR3 nucleotides are TGTGCCAGTTTTCAAGGACTAAACAAAGACTCTGGGGCCAACGTCCTGACTTTC. This sequence encodes CASFQGLNKDSGANVLTF.